This T cell receptor (beta chain) was obtained from a study of cytomegalovirus exposure and HLA in healthy donors. Whole-study results and caveats: Reported results showed that the classifier diagnosed cytomegalovirus status with high specificity and sensitivity. Among TCR beta chains, those listed as cytomegalovirus-associated numbered over 150. According to a subsequent analysis, TCR clusters from the first cohort were inclined to appear together in the roughly 120 validation repertoires.

The V end lost 3 bases, the J end lost 6 bases, and 21 bases lay between the germline ends. This CDR3 is 16 amino acids long. CDR1 is MGHRA, CDR2 YSYEKL, per germline. TCRdb's table, derived via immunoSEQ multiplex PCR, lists solely in-frame clones and lacks some. The table includes about 64,000 clones, around nine tenths detected once. This clone occurred once. Its antigen is as yet unknown. Sequencing input: PBMCs. The sequence was obtained from a woman aged 18-29 years in good health and CMV-seronegative. The genes are TRBV4-1 and TRBJ2-7, with D maybe TRBD1 (6 bases). CDR3 DNA: TGCGCCAGCAGCCACCCCCGGGACACAAGATCCCTCGAGCAGTACTTC. It translates to CASSHPRDTRSLEQYF.